The 26 T cell receptor beta chains presented below share a single source sample, sequenced in a study of T cells in Graves' hyperthyroidism and ophthalmopathy. Researchers amplified the TCR beta CDR3 regions from RNA transcripts. HTBI primers were employed in a first-round RT-PCR of the TCR CDR3. Each CDR3 protein gets one entry after TCRdb re-called the multiplex PCR reads with MiXCR. The sample has hundreds of thousands of distinct CDR3 sequences, less than 25% seen once. Source material: blood. The receptors originated from a man younger than 40 with Graves' ophthalmopathy.

In this sample, this clonotype turned up many times. J is TRBJ2-7 and V is TRBV28; the D call may be TRBD1 or TRBD2 (5 bases each). Germline V gene data show CDR1 as MDHEN and CDR2 as SYDVKM. There are 14 residues in the CDR3. The V and J ends lost 7 bases and 3 bases respectively, with 16 bases between them. CDR3: CASKAGAGIYEQYF. CDR3 DNA: TGTGCCAGCAAGGCCGGGGCAGGGATCTACGAGCAGTACTTC. Filled out from reference TRBV28 and TRBJ2-7, the complete variable domain reads DVKVTQSSRYLVKRTGEKVFLECVQDMDHENMFWYRQDPGLGLRLIYFSYDVKMKEKGDIPEGYSVSREKKERFSLILESASTNQTSMYLCASKAGAGIYEQYFGPGTRLTVT.

V gene TRBV28 combines with J gene TRBJ1-2; tentatively, D is TRBD1 (5 bases). Per the germline V gene, CDR1 is MDHEN and CDR2 is SYDVKM. The CDR3 runs to 14 residues. Trimming removed 6 bases from V and 8 bases from J, with 19 bases in between. Here the CDR3 DNA reads TGTGCCAGCAGCCTACCGGCCCTCCGGGACGGCTACACCTTC. Translating it yields CASSLPALRDGYTF.

The chain joins TRBV12-3 or TRBV12-4 to TRBJ2-3, with D uncertain. The CDR3 totals 11 residues. V lost 8 bases and J 9 bases, leaving 12 bases between the germline ends. The CDR3 is CASDFFGTQYF. The CDR3 DNA reads as TGTGCCAGCGACTTTTTTGGGACGCAGTATTTT.

This clonotype was detected a few times. The genes are TRBV7-9 and TRBJ2-1, with D uncertain. V was trimmed by 5 bases and J by 6 bases, leaving 11 bases between them. The length of the CDR3 is 13 residues. CDR1 and CDR2 (germline): SEHNR, FQNEAQ (reference sequence). CDR3 sequence (DNA): TGTGCCAGCAGCATGTGGGCCGCCAATGAGCAGTTCTTC. Amino acid sequence: CASSMWAANEQFF. Using reference TRBV7-9 and TRBJ2-1 for the parts outside the CDR3, the full variable domain is DTGVSQNPRHKITKRGQNVTFRCDPISEHNRLYWYRQTLGQGPEFLTYFQNEAQLEKSRLLSDRFSAERPKGSFSTLEIQRTEQGDSAMYLCASSMWAANEQFFGPGTRLTVL.

This clonotype was found a few times. The chain has TRBV12-3 or TRBV12-4 and TRBJ2-7; D perhaps matches TRBD1 (6 bases). Trimming removed 5 bases from V and 6 bases from J, with 11 bases in between. This CDR3 is 12 amino acids long. The CDR3 coding sequence is TGTGCCAGCAGTACACAGGGCATCGAGCAGTACTTC. Translating gives CASSTQGIEQYF.

This clonotype has more than one count but fewer than ten. The chain combines TRBV5-1 with TRBJ2-7, with a weak D call TRBD2 (6 bases). The V and J ends lost 2 bases and 2 bases respectively, with 23 bases between them. This CDR3 has 18 residues. Germline loops: CDR1 SGHRS, CDR2 YFSETQ. CDR3 sequence: CASSLGGSGSQPAYEQYF. CDR3 sequence (DNA): TGCGCCAGCAGCTTAGGTGGTAGCGGATCCCAACCCGCCTACGAGCAGTACTTC.

This clonotype has ten or more counts. V and J are TRBV2 and TRBJ1-1, with D perhaps matching TRBD1 (6 bases). Germline assignment: CDR1 SNHLY and CDR2 FYNNEI. Deletions cut 6 bases from V and 0 bases from J, with 8 bases between. The CDR3 contains 13 residues. CDR3 bases: TGTGCCAGCAGGGGACAAATGAACACTGAAGCTTTCTTT. It encodes CASRGQMNTEAFF.

A few counts support this clonotype. Given a much more abundant clone one base away, this may be a read error. The chain joins TRBV3-1 to TRBJ1-2; tentative D call: TRBD1 (5 bases). Germline assignment: CDR1 LGHDT and CDR2 YNNKEL (reference sequence). The CDR3 has 15 residues. Trimming shortened V by 4 bases and J by 3 bases, and 15 bases separated the two germline ends. CDR3 amino acids: CASSPTKGTYYGYTF. The CDR3 DNA reads TGTGCCAGCAGCCCAACTAAGGGGACCTACTATGGCTACACCTTC.

The chain combines TRBV11-2 with TRBJ2-4; unclear D gene. There are 16 residues in the CDR3. Germline V gene lookup returns CDR1 SGHAT and CDR2 FQNNGV. The V end was cut by 7 bases, the J end by 0 bases, with 16 bases between. The CDR3 reads CASTPGPQLAKNIQYF. The CDR3 nucleotides read TGTGCCAGCACCCCGGGCCCACAGTTAGCCAAAAACATTCAGTACTTC. The complete variable domain, with remaining parts taken from reference TRBV11-2 and TRBJ2-4, reads EAGVAQSPRYKIIEKRQSVAFWCNPISGHATLYWYQQILGQGPKLLIQFQNNGVVDDSQLPKDRFSAERLKGVDSTLKIQPAKLEDSAVYLCASTPGPQLAKNIQYFGAGTRLSVL.

The sample holds many counts of this clonotype. V usage is TRBV30 and J usage is TRBJ2-3; possible D gene TRBD2, 5 bases. V was shortened by 0 bases and J by 2 bases, with 9 bases between the two germline ends. The germline V gene encodes CDR1 GTSNPN and CDR2 SVGIG (reference sequence). This CDR3 has 14 residues. The CDR3 sequence is CAWSVHGNTDTQYF. As DNA, the CDR3 is TGTGCCTGGAGTGTACACGGGAACACAGATACGCAGTATTTT.

The V call is TRBV6-2 or TRBV6-3, the J call TRBJ1-5; D gene unclear. The ends were cut back, 7 bases at V and 2 bases at J, with 9 bases in the middle. The germline V gene has CDR1 MNHEY and CDR2 SVGEGT. The CDR3 is 13 residues long. The CDR3 nucleotides read TGTGCCAGCACGTTCCAGGGCAATCAGCCCCAGCATTTT. It specifies CASTFQGNQPQHF.

This clonotype occurred many times. V and J are TRBV13 and TRBJ2-5; D remains unclear. The CDR3 covers 15 residues. V gave up 5 bases and J gave up 7 bases, with 20 bases separating them. Germline CDR1 and CDR2: PRHDT and FYEKMQ (reference sequence). CDR3 residues: CASSHGQAQRGTQYF. CDR3 coding DNA: TGTGCCAGCAGCCATGGCCAGGCCCAAAGAGGGACCCAGTACTTC.

V usage is TRBV15 and J usage is TRBJ2-7, with 9 bases fitting TRBD1. With 1 base clipped from V and 5 bases from J, the junction kept 3 bases outside the gene matches. Per the germline V gene, CDR1 is LNHNV and CDR2 is YYDKDF (reference sequence). The CDR3 runs to 14 residues. CDR3 nucleotide sequence: TGTGCCACCAGCAGAGGGACAGGGGTAAACGAGCAGTACTTC. Residues: CATSRGTGVNEQYF. Based on the CDR3 plus reference TRBV15 and TRBJ2-7, the full variable domain is DAMVIQNPRYQVTQFGKPVTLSCSQTLNHNVMYWYQQKSSQAPKLLFHYYDKDFNNEADTPDNFQSRRPNTSFCFLDIRSPGLGDTAMYLCATSRGTGVNEQYFGPGTRLTVT.

The chain combines TRBV28 with TRBJ2-1; 13 positions agree with TRBD2. Germline CDR1 is MDHEN and CDR2 is SYDVKM. V lost 5 bases and J lost 7; bases outside the gene matches: 20. The CDR3 is 20 amino acids. The CDR3 sequence is CASSTIHRTSGSVDRNEQFF. DNA for the CDR3: TGTGCCAGCAGTACCATTCATAGGACTAGCGGGAGTGTTGACAGAAATGAGCAGTTCTTC.

This rearrangement joins TRBV9 to TRBJ2-7; D gene ambiguous. With 3 bases removed from V and 0 bases from J, the gap between germline ends came to 10 bases. Germline values: CDR1 SGDLS, CDR2 YYNGEE. The CDR3 has 14 amino acids. CDR3 DNA: TGTGCCAGCAGCGCGACTCCCAACTCCTACGAGCAGTACTTC. Protein product: CASSATPNSYEQYF.

V usage is TRBV15 and J usage is TRBJ1-4; 7 bases match TRBD1. With V trimmed by 2 bases and J by 6 bases, 6 bases remained unmatched. The CDR3 extends over 15 amino acids. Germline V lookup: CDR1 LNHNV, CDR2 YYDKDF (reference sequence). CDR3 sequence (DNA): TGTGCCACCAGCAGACTAGGACAGGTGGATGAAAAACTGTTTTTT. It translates to CATSRLGQVDEKLFF. Together with reference TRBV15 and TRBJ1-4, the CDR3 gives the full variable domain: DAMVIQNPRYQVTQFGKPVTLSCSQTLNHNVMYWYQQKSSQAPKLLFHYYDKDFNNEADTPDNFQSRRPNTSFCFLDIRSPGLGDTAMYLCATSRLGQVDEKLFFGSGTQLSVL.

This clonotype was counted only a few times. J is TRBJ2-4 and V is TRBV20-1, with 7 bases fitting TRBD2. The CDR3 is made up of 17 amino acids. The germline gives CDR1 DFQATT, CDR2 SNEGSKA (reference sequence). V shed 0 bases, J shed 1 base, and the junction held 9 bases outside the gene matches. CDR3 nucleotides: TGCAGTGCTAGAGATCTACGGGAGGAGGGCGCCAAAAACATTCAGTACTTC. Translated, it gives CSARDLREEGAKNIQYF.

This clonotype has a count of ten or more. The CDR3 protein is CASSLVRDRQETQYF. The CDR3 nucleotides read TGTGCCAGCAGCTTAGTCCGGGACAGGCAAGAGACCCAGTACTTC. The gene calls are TRBV11-2 and TRBJ2-5; 8 bases fit TRBD1. Trimming took 1 base from V and 2 from J; bases not matched to a gene: 3. This CDR3 is built from 15 residues. In germline, CDR1 is SGHAT, CDR2 FQNNGV.

The rearrangement links TRBV5-1 to TRBJ1-2, with TRBD1 matching over 7 bases. The germline CDR1 and CDR2 sequences are SGHRS and YFSETQ. The CDR3 length is 13 residues. J gave up 7 bases and V 5 bases, and 8 bases lay outside the gene matches. CDR3 protein: CASSFSGQSGYTF. As DNA, the CDR3 is TGCGCCAGCAGTTTCTCGGGACAGAGTGGCTACACCTTC. The complete variable domain, with remaining parts taken from reference TRBV5-1 and TRBJ1-2, reads KAGVTQTPRYLIKTRGQQVTLSCSPISGHRSVSWYQQTPGQGLQFLFEYFSETQRNKGNFPGRFSGRQFSNSRSEMNVSTLELGDSALYLCASSFSGQSGYTFGSGTRLTVV.

This clonotype was seen a few times. J is TRBJ2-7 and V is TRBV27; 7 bases fit TRBD2. V lost 8 bases and J lost 2; bases outside the gene matches: 12. CDR3 length: 15 amino acids. CDR1 and CDR2 (germline): MNHEY, SMNVEV (reference sequence). CDR3 residues: CASAVRAGVAYEQYF. The DNA for the CDR3 is TGTGCCAGCGCGGTAAGGGCGGGAGTTGCCTACGAGCAGTACTTC.

This rearrangement joins TRBV6-1 to TRBJ2-7; 13 bases map to TRBD2. CDR1 MNHNS and CDR2 SASEGT come from the germline V gene. J gave up 6 bases and V 5 bases, and 10 bases lay outside the gene matches. The CDR3 spans 16 residues. CDR3 protein: CASSIGTSGMSGEQYF. Here the CDR3 DNA reads TGTGCCAGCAGTATCGGGACTAGCGGGATGTCAGGCGAGCAGTACTTC.

This clonotype was picked up many times. This rearrangement joins TRBV2 to TRBJ1-1; D is possibly TRBD1 (6 bases). The germline CDR1 and CDR2 sequences are SNHLY and FYNNEI. V lost 7 bases and J 4 bases, leaving 10 bases between the germline ends. The CDR3 totals 12 residues. The CDR3 protein is CASKDSSTEAFF. DNA for the CDR3: TGTGCCAGCAAGGACAGTTCCACTGAAGCTTTCTTT.

This clonotype has a count of ten or more. This rearrangement joins TRBV19 to TRBJ1-1; no firm D call. In germline, CDR1 is LNHDA, CDR2 SQIVND (reference sequence). V dropped 3 bases and J dropped 0 bases, with 5 bases sitting between them. The CDR3 has 13 amino acids. As DNA, the CDR3 is TGTGCCAGTAGTATTAAAGTGAACACTGAAGCTTTCTTT. Residues: CASSIKVNTEAFF.

The chain is built from TRBV27 and TRBJ2-5; TRBD2 is a possible D gene (6 bases). This CDR3 region has 15 residues. From germline, CDR1 is MNHEY and CDR2 SMNVEV (reference sequence). Trimming removed 6 bases from V and 4 bases from J, with 18 bases in between. CDR3 sequence reads: CASSRGVGGVETQYF. CDR3 coding DNA: TGTGCCAGCAGCCGGGGCGTCGGCGGGGTAGAGACCCAGTACTTC.

There are a few counts of this clonotype. This rearrangement joins TRBV6-1 to TRBJ1-1; D is uncertain. The CDR3 contains 14 residues. In germline, CDR1 is MNHNS, CDR2 SASEGT. V lost 5 bases and J 1 base, leaving 11 bases between the germline ends. The CDR3 reads CASSSQPGNTEAFF. The CDR3 bases are TGTGCCAGCAGTTCCCAACCGGGGAACACTGAAGCTTTCTTT.

This clonotype was counted ten times or more. This chain joins TRBV5-1 and TRBJ1-1; D is possibly TRBD1 (5 bases). Germline-derived CDR1 and CDR2 are SGHRS and YFSETQ. V was cut by 4 bases and J by 4 bases, with 14 bases left in between. The CDR3 runs 14 residues. The CDR3 loop is CASSPWNRLTEAFF. CDR3 in DNA: TGCGCCAGCAGCCCCTGGAACAGGCTCACTGAAGCTTTCTTT.